Below, 23 T cell receptor beta chains from the same sample are listed, as sequenced in a study of blood T cell repertoires in COVID-19. Clones were read by immunoSEQ multiplex PCR, and TCRdb kept only the in-frame ones, dropping some. This sample has about 440,000 clones, with about 90% found just once. Sequencing was performed on PBMCs or T cells enriched from blood (not recorded which). The receptor set was obtained from a man between 18 and 29 years old who had recovered from COVID-19.

The genes are TRBV9 and TRBJ2-5; 7 nucleotides line up with TRBD1. From germline, CDR1 is SGDLS and CDR2 YYNGEE. After removal of 0 bases from V and 2 bases from J, the junction contained 4 bases not matched to a gene. CDR3 size: 15 residues. The CDR3 protein is CASSVGTGPQETQYF. The CDR3 region has the DNA TGTGCCAGCAGCGTAGGGACAGGCCCTCAAGAGACCCAGTACTTC.

Comments on this clone: In the same sample, other DNA sequences code for this CDR3. The V gene is TRBV3-1 (or the pseudogene TRBV3-2), the J gene TRBJ2-7; possibly TRBD1 for D (6 bases). The germline V gene encodes CDR1 LGHDT and CDR2 YNNKEL (reference sequence). Deletions cut 1 base from V and 3 bases from J, with 7 bases between. This CDR3 region has 13 residues. The CDR3, as DNA: TGTGCCAGCAGCCAAGTAGGGGGCTACGAGCAGTACTTC. Translated, it gives CASSQVGGYEQYF.

This clone was counted once. The chain is built from TRBV18 and TRBJ1-1; weak D call: TRBD1 (6 bases). The CDR3 sequence is 13 residues long. Germline values: CDR1 KGHSH, CDR2 LQKENI. The germline V and J ends were trimmed by 8 bases and 0 bases, with 10 bases remaining between them. The CDR3 sequence is CASRRDMNTEAFF. CDR3 nucleotide sequence: TGTGCCAGCCGCAGGGACATGAACACTGAAGCTTTCTTT. Full variable domain (outside the CDR3, taken from reference TRBV18 and TRBJ1-1): NAGVMQNPRHLVRRRGQEARLRCSPMKGHSHVYWYRQLPEEGLKFMVYLQKENIIDESGMPKERFSAEFPKEGPSILRIQQVVRGDSAAYFCASRRDMNTEAFFGQGTRLTVV.

V and J are TRBV28 and TRBJ1-2; 7 positions match TRBD1. The V gene's germline CDR1 is MDHEN and CDR2 SYDVKM. After removal of 5 bases from V and 4 bases from J, the junction contained 13 bases not matched to a gene. The CDR3 consists of 16 residues. In nucleotides, the CDR3 is TGTGCCAGCAGTCAGAACCCAGGGGGAGTTGGCTATGGCTACACCTTC. It yields the protein CASSQNPGGVGYGYTF.

The V and J genes are TRBV29-1 and TRBJ1-2, with 10 bases matching TRBD1. The germline gives CDR1 SQVTM, CDR2 ANQGSEA. The CDR3 is 14 amino acids. V dropped 1 base and J dropped 8; count of bases not matched to a gene: 7. The CDR3 region has the DNA TGCAGCGTTGAAGGAGACAGGGGGCGCTTGGGCTACACCTTC. Translation: CSVEGDRGRLGYTF.

The chain joins TRBV11-1 to TRBJ2-7; D is perhaps TRBD2 (5 bases). V gave up 7 bases and J gave up 7 bases, with 17 bases separating them. The CDR3 sequence is 13 residues long. CDR1 and CDR2 (germline): SGHAT, FQDESV (reference sequence). DNA for the CDR3: TGTGCCAGCACTGCCGAAACCCCGGGGGAGCAGTACTTC. Translating it yields CASTAETPGEQYF.

The CDR3 protein is CASSADLWTYTFF. The CDR3 DNA reads as TGTGCCAGCAGCGCCGATCTGTGGACATACACTTTCTTC. The rearrangement links TRBV7-9 to TRBJ2-1, with D possibly being TRBD1 (5 bases). The CDR3 has 13 amino acids. V was cut by 5 bases and J by 16 bases, with 21 bases left in between. Germline CDR1 and CDR2: SEHNR and FQNEAQ (reference sequence).

The CDR3 sequence: CASSPPGQESGNTIYF. The CDR3, as DNA: TGTGCCAGCTCACCGCCGGGACAGGAATCTGGAAACACCATATATTTT. This chain connects TRBV18 to TRBJ1-3; TRBD1 aligns across 8 bases. The germline CDR1 and CDR2 sequences are KGHSH and LQKENI. The CDR3 is made up of 16 amino acids. V lost 3 bases to trimming and J lost 1 base; unmatched junction nucleotides: 5.

About this clone itself: This sample includes further DNA sequences coding for the same CDR3. V is TRBV18 and J is TRBJ1-1; D perhaps matches TRBD1 (5 bases). Looked up from germline, CDR1 is KGHSH and CDR2 is LQKENI. The V gene lost 2 bases and the J gene lost 5 bases, with 6 bases spanning the gap. This CDR3 comprises 12 residues. The DNA of the CDR3 is TGTGCCAGCTCACCAGCAGGGACTGAAGCTTTCTTT. This sequence encodes CASSPAGTEAFF.

The chain recombines TRBV27 with TRBJ2-1; a weak D match, TRBD1 (5 bases). The CDR3 runs to 13 residues. Trimming removed 4 bases at V and 3 bases at J, with 7 bases between. Germline CDR1 is MNHEY and CDR2 is SMNVEV (reference sequence). CDR3 sequence reads: CASSYDSYNEQFF. The CDR3 DNA reads TGTGCCAGCAGTTACGACAGCTACAATGAGCAGTTCTTC.

The chain uses TRBV7-8 and TRBJ2-1; TRBD2 aligns across 9 bases. The germline V gene encodes CDR1 SGHVS and CDR2 FQNEAQ. The CDR3 loop spans 15 amino acids. With 3 bases clipped from V and 5 bases from J, the junction kept 5 bases outside the gene matches. The CDR3 DNA reads as TGTGCCAGCAGCTTCGGGCTAGCGGGAAACAATGAGCAGTTCTTC. This translates into CASSFGLAGNNEQFF. The full variable domain, in which reference TRBV7-8 and TRBJ2-1 provide the parts outside the CDR3, is GAGVSQSPRYKVAKRGQDVALRCDPISGHVSLFWYQQALGQGPEFLTYFQNEAQLDKSGLPSDRFFAERPEGSVSTLKIQRTQQEDSAVYLCASSFGLAGNNEQFFGPGTRLTVL.

The chain uses TRBV27 and TRBJ2-7; TRBD1 aligns across 7 bases. The germline V gene encodes CDR1 MNHEY and CDR2 SMNVEV (reference sequence). The trim removed 2 bases at V and 3 bases at J, leaving 4 bases unmatched. The CDR3 runs 14 residues. The CDR3 protein is CASSLRGGSYEQYF. DNA for the CDR3: TGTGCCAGCAGTTTACGAGGGGGCAGCTACGAGCAGTACTTC.

V gene TRBV27 combines with J gene TRBJ2-7, with 7 positions matching TRBD1. Per germline, CDR1 MNHEY and CDR2 SMNVEV (reference sequence). J gave up 0 bases and V 3 bases, and 2 bases lay outside the gene matches. There are 14 residues in the CDR3. CDR3 in DNA: TGTGCCAGCAGTTTGACAGGGAGCTCCTACGAGCAGTACTTC. Translating gives CASSLTGSSYEQYF.

The chain joins TRBV5-5 to TRBJ2-7, with 9 bases identical to TRBD2. Trimming took 5 bases from V and 3 from J; bases not matched to a gene: 3. The length of the CDR3 is 13 residues. Germline loops: CDR1 SGHKS, CDR2 YYEKEE (reference sequence). The DNA for the CDR3 is TGTGCCAGCAGGCTAGCGGGGAACTACGAGCAGTACTTC. Its protein product is CASRLAGNYEQYF.

The gene calls are TRBV6-6 and TRBJ2-1; D call uncertain. The CDR3 contains 14 residues. Germline CDR1 MNHNY, CDR2 SVGAGI (reference sequence). Trimming shortened V by 2 bases and J by 4 bases, and 9 bases separated the two germline ends. CDR3 residues: CASSYRQDYNEQFF. The CDR3 DNA reads TGTGCCAGCAGTTACAGGCAGGATTACAATGAGCAGTTCTTC.

The chain uses TRBV6-1 and TRBJ2-2, with a tentative D call TRBD1 (5 bases). V lost 2 bases to trimming and J lost 5 bases, with 12 bases between them. CDR1 is MNHNS and CDR2 is SASEGT in the germline V gene. The CDR3 is made up of 15 amino acids. The CDR3 spells CASSEFPRATGELFF. DNA for the CDR3: TGTGCCAGCAGTGAATTTCCCAGGGCGACCGGGGAGCTGTTTTTT.

The sample holds many counts of this clone. Within the sample, other DNA sequences also encode this same CDR3. The J gene is TRBJ2-7, the V gene TRBV5-1; maybe TRBD1 (8 bases). This CDR3 comprises 17 residues. CDR1 SGHRS and CDR2 YFSETQ come from the germline V gene. V shed 1 base and J shed 1 base, with 18 bases lying between them. CDR3 in amino acids: CASSLPGGGGWSYEQYF. The CDR3 DNA is TGCGCCAGCAGCTTGCCAGGGGGCGGGGGTTGGTCCTACGAGCAGTACTTC.

The gene calls are TRBV29-1 and TRBJ1-2, with 7 bases identical to TRBD1. The V segment lost 4 bases and the J segment 6 bases; nucleotides outside the gene matches: 8. CDR1 SQVTM and CDR2 ANQGSEA come from the germline V gene. CDR3 length equals 13 residues. CDR3 amino acids: CSVGARGRNGYTF. CDR3 nucleotides: TGCAGCGTTGGGGCGAGGGGGCGAAATGGCTACACCTTC. Full variable domain (missing parts from reference TRBV29-1 and TRBJ1-2): SAVISQKPSRDICQRGTSLTIQCQVDSQVTMMFWYRQQPGQSLTLIATANQGSEATYESGFVIDKFPISRPNLTFSTLTVSNMSPEDSSIYLCSVGARGRNGYTFGSGTRLTVV.

V and J are TRBV27 and TRBJ1-5; tentative D call: TRBD1 (5 bases). Trimming cost V 2 bases and J 5 bases, with 19 bases left between them. This CDR3 contains 17 residues. Germline CDR1 and CDR2: MNHEY and SMNVEV (reference sequence). Here the CDR3 reads CASSLHTLQGTHQPQHF. The CDR3 bases are TGTGCCAGCAGTTTACATACTCTTCAGGGAACCCATCAGCCCCAGCATTTT.

J is TRBJ1-1 and V is TRBV11-2; D perhaps matches TRBD1 (5 bases). This CDR3 has 12 amino acids. Looked up from germline, CDR1 is SGHAT and CDR2 is FQNNGV. V was cut by 5 bases and J by 8 bases, with 12 bases left in between. The chain's CDR3 is CASSPVGGEAFF. Here the CDR3 DNA reads TGTGCCAGCAGCCCCGTGGGGGGAGAAGCTTTCTTT. Drawing the rest from reference TRBV11-2 and TRBJ1-1, the complete variable domain is EAGVAQSPRYKIIEKRQSVAFWCNPISGHATLYWYQQILGQGPKLLIQFQNNGVVDDSQLPKDRFSAERLKGVDSTLKIQPAKLEDSAVYLCASSPVGGEAFFGQGTRLTVV.

This clone was observed a few times. CDR3 DNA: TGCGCCAGCAGCTACGGACAGGGGATGGGCAATGAGCAGTTCTTC. This translates into CASSYGQGMGNEQFF. This chain connects TRBV5-1 to TRBJ2-1, with TRBD1 identical over 9 bases. V trimming: 3 bases; J trimming: 6 bases; junction bases outside the gene matches: 7. CDR1 and CDR2 from the germline V gene are SGHRS and YFSETQ. CDR3 size: 15 residues.

The chain employs TRBV7-8 and TRBJ1-4; perhaps TRBD1 as D (6 bases). Between the trimmed V and J ends, which lost 5 bases and 8 bases, there was a span of 15 bases. Germline-derived CDR1 and CDR2 are SGHVS and FQNEAQ. There are 14 residues in the CDR3. The CDR3 is CASSVITGTEKLFF. CDR3 nucleotides: TGTGCCAGCAGCGTAATTACCGGGACAGAAAAACTGTTTTTT.

The chain uses TRBV3-1 (or the pseudogene TRBV3-2) and TRBJ2-1; 8 nucleotides agree with TRBD2. Unmatched junction bases numbered 5, after V lost 4 bases and J lost 9 bases. CDR3 length equals 13 residues. Germline CDR1 and CDR2: LGHDT and YNNKEL (reference sequence). Written as DNA, the CDR3 is TGTGCCAGCAGCCTGGTAGCGGGGCTTGAGCAGTTCTTC. It translates to CASSLVAGLEQFF.